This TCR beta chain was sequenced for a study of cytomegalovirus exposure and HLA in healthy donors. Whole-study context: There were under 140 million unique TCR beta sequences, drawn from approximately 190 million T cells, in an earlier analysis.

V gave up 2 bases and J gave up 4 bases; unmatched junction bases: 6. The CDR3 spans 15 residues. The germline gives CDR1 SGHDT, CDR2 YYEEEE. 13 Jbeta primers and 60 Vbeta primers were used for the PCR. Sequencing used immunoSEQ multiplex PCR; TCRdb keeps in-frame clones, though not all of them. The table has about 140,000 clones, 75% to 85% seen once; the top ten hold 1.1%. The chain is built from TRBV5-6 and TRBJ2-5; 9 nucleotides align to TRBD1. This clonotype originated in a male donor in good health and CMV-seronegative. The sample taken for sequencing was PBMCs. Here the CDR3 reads CASSFGQGNRETQYF. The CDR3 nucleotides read TGTGCCAGCAGCTTTGGACAGGGGAATCGAGAGACCCAGTACTTC.